This T cell receptor beta chain was profiled in a study of regulatory T cells in long-lasting Graves disease. Study-level results: Those with persistent disease had in common more public clonotypes (2,741) than new patients (roughly 930).

Trimming took off 4 bases at V and 5 bases at J, with 8 bases between the two ends. This CDR3 comprises 12 residues. Per germline, CDR1 LNHDA and CDR2 SQIVND (reference sequence). Of note for this clonotype: Its antigen is unknown.

The time point here: newly diagnosed GD, antithyroid drugs for less than 3 months. Making the TCR library involved RNA that had been extracted from PBMCs. Construction of TCR beta libraries relied on iRepertoire HTBI primers and on Arm-PCR targeting CDR3 regions. Original methodology: Across samples, 62 TRBV and roughly 13 TRBJ segments were found. One entry per CDR3 protein, called by TCRdb with MiXCR from the multiplex PCR reads. What appears here as the V and J calls and clone size reflects TCRdb's work, not the paper's. Here the sample spans around 470,000 distinct CDR3 sequences, around 13% being singletons. The data also belong to a second study, concerning T cells in Graves' hyperthyroidism and ophthalmopathy.

The J gene is TRBJ1-1, the V gene TRBV19; no clear D. This clonotype was sampled from a woman in her fifties or sixties with Graves disease. The source was peripheral blood mononuclear cells (PBMCs), collected at new diagnosis, from a patient treated with antithyroid drugs. CDR3: CASSRRKTEAFF. In DNA form, the CDR3 reads TGTGCCAGTAGTAGGAGGAAAACTGAAGCTTTCTTT.